This T cell receptor (beta chain) comes out of a study of vaccination and CD4 T cells after COVID-19. Study-wide context: Every participant had a vaccine, which was either BNT162b2 or mRNA-1273, given in two doses. Stimulation of cells relied on overlapping spike peptides derived from SARS-CoV-2, HCoV-NL63, HCoV-OC43 and HCoV-229E.

Cultured CD4+ T cell DNA underwent sequencing with the Oncomine TCR Beta short-read assay. One entry per CDR3 protein results from TCRdb running MiXCR on the PCR reads. The table shows some 18,000 distinct CDR3 sequences, with under 60% occurring only once. This clonotype was observed a few times. Its antigen is unknown. Treatment of the sample: roughly 10-day PBMC culture with coronavirus spike peptide pools or control peptides (ViraFEST assay). Study-level results: Among those convalescent, a median roughly 90% of reactive clones emerged solely post-vaccination. A comparatively limited set of convalescent patients was examined, with no early post-infection timepoints.

This specimen was CD4+ T cells from blood, cultured in vitro, taken after SARS-CoV-2 vaccination. The clonotype was recovered from a human donor who had recovered from COVID-19.

The CDR3 region is CASSPGQGNGYTF. In nucleotides, the CDR3 is TGTGCCAGCTCACCAGGGCAGGGAAATGGCTACACCTTC. V and J are TRBV18 and TRBJ1-2; D perhaps matches TRBD1 (5 bases). Trimming cost V 2 bases and J 6 bases, with 10 bases left between them. CDR1 KGHSH and CDR2 LQKENI come from the germline V gene. The CDR3 has 13 residues.